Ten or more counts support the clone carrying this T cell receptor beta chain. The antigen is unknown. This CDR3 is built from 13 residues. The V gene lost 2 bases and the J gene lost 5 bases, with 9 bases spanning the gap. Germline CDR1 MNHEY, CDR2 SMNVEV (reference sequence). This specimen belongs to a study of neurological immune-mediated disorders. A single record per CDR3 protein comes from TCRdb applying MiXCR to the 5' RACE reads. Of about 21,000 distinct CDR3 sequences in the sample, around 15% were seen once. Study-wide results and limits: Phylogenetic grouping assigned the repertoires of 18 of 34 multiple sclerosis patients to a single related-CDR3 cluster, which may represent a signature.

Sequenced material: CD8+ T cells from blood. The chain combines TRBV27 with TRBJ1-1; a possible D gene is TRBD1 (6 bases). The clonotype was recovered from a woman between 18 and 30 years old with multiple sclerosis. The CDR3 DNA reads TGTGCCAGCAGTTTAGGGGACAAGACTGAAGCTTTCTTT. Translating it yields CASSLGDKTEAFF.